What follows are 32 T cell receptor beta chains derived from one specimen sequenced in a study of regulatory T cells in long-lasting Graves disease. Arm-PCR of CDR3 regions and iRepertoire HTBI primers were used to build TCR beta libraries. One entry per CDR3 protein, called by TCRdb with MiXCR from the multiplex PCR reads. Of hundreds of thousands of distinct CDR3 sequences listed, approximately 15% were seen once; the top ten hold about 18%. Time point of the sample: newly diagnosed GD, antithyroid drugs for less than 3 months. PBMC RNA was the source of the TCR library. The sample was also linked to a second study, of T cells in Graves' hyperthyroidism and ophthalmopathy.

The sample here was peripheral blood mononuclear cells (PBMCs), taken at new diagnosis, from a patient treated with antithyroid drugs. These TCRs come from a woman aged 30 to 39 with Graves disease.

This sequence joins TRBV7-8 and TRBJ2-1; D not certain. This CDR3 region has 15 residues. Per germline, CDR1 SGHVS and CDR2 FQNEAQ. The V and J ends lost 5 bases and 3 bases respectively, with 14 bases between them. CDR3 sequence: CASSPSRLHYNEQFF. As DNA, the CDR3 is TGTGCCAGCAGCCCCTCAAGGCTCCACTACAATGAGCAGTTCTTC.

This clonotype appeared many times. J is TRBJ2-6 and V is TRBV12-3 or TRBV12-4; D gene ambiguous. The CDR3 spans 15 residues. The V and J ends lost 6 bases and 0 bases respectively, with 9 bases between them. The CDR3 DNA sequence: TGTGCCAGCAGCGCGATTCCCTCTGGGGCCAACGTCCTGACTTTC. Translating it yields CASSAIPSGANVLTF.

The table lists this clonotype with many counts. The CDR3 here is CAWTWAGPLYGYTF. As DNA, the CDR3 is TGTGCCTGGACTTGGGCAGGCCCCCTTTATGGCTACACCTTC. This chain uses TRBV30 with TRBJ1-2; D unresolved. Germline values: CDR1 GTSNPN, CDR2 SVGIG (reference sequence). The CDR3 sequence is 14 residues long. The V end lost 4 bases, the J end lost 5 bases, and 17 bases lay between the germline ends.

V gene TRBV18 combines with J gene TRBJ2-2, with D perhaps TRBD1 or TRBD2 (5 bases each). The V end lost 6 bases, the J end lost 0 bases, and 14 bases lay between the germline ends. The CDR3 runs 16 residues. CDR1 is KGHSH and CDR2 is LQKENI in the germline V gene. Written as DNA, the CDR3 is TGTGCCAGCTCTCCTCCGGGACGGACGAACACCGGGGAGCTGTTTTTT. Protein: CASSPPGRTNTGELFF.

This clonotype was seen a few times. The chain joins TRBV6-5 to TRBJ2-1; no clear D gene. The germline gives CDR1 MNHEY, CDR2 SVGAGI. The ends were cut back, 4 bases at V and 9 bases at J, with 10 bases in the middle. The CDR3 consists of 12 residues. The CDR3 DNA follows: TGTGCCAGCAGTTCCACGTCCAGTGAGCAGTTCTTC. It specifies CASSSTSSEQFF.

V and J are TRBV3-1 and TRBJ2-1; D perhaps matches TRBD1 (6 bases). V was trimmed by 4 bases and J by 5 bases, leaving 6 bases between them. The CDR3 has 12 residues. The germline V gene encodes CDR1 LGHDT and CDR2 YNNKEL (reference sequence). CDR3: CASSRQDNEQFF. For the CDR3, the DNA is TGTGCCAGCAGCCGACAGGACAATGAGCAGTTCTTC.

In this sample, this clonotype turned up a few times. This rearrangement joins TRBV5-1 to TRBJ2-2; 9 nucleotides match TRBD1. CDR1 is SGHRS, CDR2 YFSETQ, per germline. This CDR3 is 16 amino acids long. The V gene end was trimmed by 2 bases and the J gene end by 3 bases; junction bases not matched to a gene: 5. Here the CDR3 DNA reads TGCGCCAGCAGCTTCACAGGGGGCTTGGACACCGGGGAGCTGTTTTTT. Its protein product is CASSFTGGLDTGELFF.

The CDR3 here is CASSVSGASSYEQYF. DNA of the CDR3: TGTGCCAGCAGCGTCAGCGGGGCTAGCTCCTACGAGCAGTACTTC. This chain connects TRBV9 to TRBJ2-7; 7 bases are a match to TRBD2. This CDR3 comprises 15 residues. The germline CDR1 and CDR2 sequences are SGDLS and YYNGEE. V was pared by 2 bases and J by 0 bases, with 5 bases of the junction left unmatched. Using reference TRBV9 and TRBJ2-7 for the parts outside the CDR3, the full variable domain is DSGVTQTPKHLITATGQRVTLRCSPRSGDLSVYWYQQSLDQGLQFLIQYYNGEERAKGNILERFSAQQFPDLHSELNLSSLELGDSALYFCASSVSGASSYEQYFGPGTRLTVT.

The chain is built from TRBV20-1 and TRBJ1-1; the D gene is possibly TRBD1 (5 bases). V was shortened by 0 bases and J by 1 base, with 15 bases between the two germline ends. In germline, CDR1 is DFQATT, CDR2 SNEGSKA (reference sequence). The CDR3 has 16 residues. The CDR3 DNA sequence: TGCAGTGCTAGAGATCAGAGGACAACTGCGAACACTGAAGCTTTCTTT. This translates into CSARDQRTTANTEAFF.

J is TRBJ1-1 and V is TRBV7-9, with D uncertain. The V end lost 7 bases, the J end lost 0 bases, and 15 bases lay between the germline ends. The CDR3 runs 15 residues. Per germline, CDR1 SEHNR and CDR2 FQNEAQ (reference sequence). The CDR3 nucleotides read TGTGCCAGCACCTCCCCAAGGCAGGTGAACACTGAAGCTTTCTTT. Protein product: CASTSPRQVNTEAFF.

This clonotype showed up just a few times. The chain joins TRBV4-1 to TRBJ2-7; 7 bases are a match to TRBD1. The CDR3 extends over 15 amino acids. The ends lost 3 bases at V and 2 bases at J; junction bases unmatched: 7. Germline assignment: CDR1 MGHRA and CDR2 YSYEKL. The CDR3 nucleotides are TGCGCCAGCAGCCAGACAGGGTCAGGAACCTACGAGCAGTACTTC. Translation: CASSQTGSGTYEQYF.

This clonotype has a count of ten or more. CDR3 DNA sequence: TGTGCCTGGAGTACAGGGTTAGGGGACAATCAGCCCCAGCATTTT. It yields the protein CAWSTGLGDNQPQHF. V usage is TRBV30 and J usage is TRBJ1-5; a possible D gene is TRBD1 (6 bases). Per germline, CDR1 GTSNPN and CDR2 SVGIG (reference sequence). This CDR3 spans 15 amino acids. V was pared by 2 bases and J by 3 bases, with 14 bases between.

This clonotype occurred a few times. The V gene is TRBV5-1, the J gene TRBJ2-7; weak D call: TRBD1 (5 bases). CDR1 and CDR2 from the germline V gene are SGHRS and YFSETQ. This CDR3 is 15 amino acids long. The V and J ends lost 1 base and 0 bases respectively, with 11 bases between them. The CDR3 is CASSLRGRDSYEQYF. In DNA form, the CDR3 reads TGCGCCAGCAGCTTGAGGGGCAGGGACTCCTACGAGCAGTACTTC.

This clonotype was observed at least ten times. The J gene is TRBJ2-7, the V gene TRBV10-1; 8 bases are shared with TRBD1. The CDR3 spans 14 residues. Per the germline V gene, CDR1 is WNHNN and CDR2 is SYGVQD (reference sequence). V trimming: 9 bases; J trimming: 5 bases; junction bases outside the gene matches: 12. For the CDR3, the DNA is TGCGCCAGTTCGCCACTGACAGGGGCTAACGAGCAGTACTTC. The encoded protein is CASSPLTGANEQYF.

This clonotype came up many times. This chain links TRBV18 with TRBJ2-7; 11 positions match TRBD1. Germline V gene data show CDR1 as KGHSH and CDR2 as LQKENI. The CDR3 covers 14 residues. Trimming cost V 5 bases and J 7 bases; bases outside gene matches: 7. The CDR3 here is CASSNGQGAWEQYF. The DNA of the CDR3 is TGTGCCAGCTCAAACGGACAGGGGGCTTGGGAGCAGTACTTC.

The table lists this clonotype with many counts. V and J are TRBV12-3 or TRBV12-4 and TRBJ1-5, with D unresolved. The CDR3 extends over 14 amino acids. The ends were cut back, 3 bases at V and 0 bases at J, with 6 bases in the middle. The CDR3 nucleotides are TGTGCCAGCAGTTTTTTGGGTAGCAATCAGCCCCAGCATTTT. This encodes CASSFLGSNQPQHF.

The chain is built from TRBV4-1 and TRBJ2-7; D possibly matches TRBD1 or TRBD2 (5 bases each). The V end lost 2 bases, the J end lost 5 bases, and 16 bases lay between the germline ends. Looked up from germline, CDR1 is MGHRA and CDR2 is YSYEKL. This CDR3 contains 15 residues. CDR3 bases: TGCGCCAGCAGCCAATTGGTGGGGGTTTTCCACGAGCAGTACTTC. This gives the protein CASSQLVGVFHEQYF.

Only a few counts were recorded for this clonotype. The chain links TRBV5-1 to TRBJ2-1; 12 bases fit TRBD2. CDR3 size: 13 residues. Germline CDR1 SGHRS, CDR2 YFSETQ. V gave up 5 bases and J gave up 9 bases; unmatched junction bases: 3. DNA for the CDR3: TGCGCCAGCAGGACTAGCGGGAGTAGTGAGCAGTTCTTC. This gives the protein CASRTSGSSEQFF.

This clonotype was detected a few times. The gene calls are TRBV27 and TRBJ2-5; 9 bases line up with TRBD2. The CDR3 has 15 amino acids. Germline assignment: CDR1 MNHEY and CDR2 SMNVEV (reference sequence). Trimming removed 5 bases from V and 4 bases from J; junction bases left unmatched: 8. The CDR3 coding sequence is TGTGCCAGCAGTCGTAGCGGGAGCGGGGGAGAGACCCAGTACTTC. Encoded protein: CASSRSGSGGETQYF.

This clonotype was observed a few times. The chain uses TRBV12-3 or TRBV12-4 and TRBJ2-2; D gene ambiguous. The length of the CDR3 is 15 residues. V was pared by 7 bases and J by 0 bases, with 12 bases between. The CDR3 coding sequence is TGTGCCAGCAAATACCGGGCCTCGAACACCGGGGAGCTGTTTTTT. This encodes CASKYRASNTGELFF.

This chain connects TRBV20-1 to TRBJ2-7, with TRBD1 matching 9 bases. This CDR3 contains 14 residues. With V trimmed by 5 bases and J by 4 bases, 9 bases remained unmatched. CDR1 is DFQATT, CDR2 SNEGSKA, per germline (reference sequence). In nucleotides, the CDR3 is TGCAGTGCTGTGGATACAGGGGGCGGTTACGAGCAGTACTTC. It is translated as CSAVDTGGGYEQYF.

The V gene is TRBV18, the J gene TRBJ2-7, with D perhaps matching TRBD2 (5 bases). The V gene's germline CDR1 is KGHSH and CDR2 LQKENI. The CDR3 runs 14 residues. Trimming left V 2 bases short and J 7 bases short, with 15 bases between. CDR3 nucleotides: TGTGCCAGCTCACCAGTTGAGGGCCCAAGGGAGCAGTACTTC. It translates to CASSPVEGPREQYF.

This clonotype was counted many times. The rearrangement joins TRBV5-1 to TRBJ1-1; 7 nucleotides agree with TRBD1. The CDR3 sequence is 18 residues long. In germline, CDR1 is SGHRS, CDR2 YFSETQ. After removal of 4 bases from V and 6 bases from J, the junction contained 21 bases not matched to a gene. The CDR3 here is CASSRGQSAVIQFAEAFF. In nucleotides, the CDR3 is TGCGCCAGCAGCAGGGGACAGTCTGCGGTGATACAGTTCGCTGAAGCTTTCTTT.

This clonotype was recorded many times. The rearrangement links TRBV30 to TRBJ2-7, with a weak D call TRBD1 (5 bases). This CDR3 region has 11 residues. Trimming removed 5 bases from V and 4 bases from J, with 9 bases in between. CDR1 is GTSNPN and CDR2 is SVGIG in the germline V gene (reference sequence). This chain's CDR3 is CAWGAVYEQYF. The CDR3 nucleotides read TGTGCCTGGGGGGCAGTTTACGAGCAGTACTTC. The whole variable domain, filled in from reference TRBV30 and TRBJ2-7, reads SQTIHQWPATLVQPVGSPLSLECTVEGTSNPNLYWYRQAAGRGLQLLFYSVGIGQISSEVPQNLSASRPQDRQFILSSKKLLLSDSGFYLCAWGAVYEQYFGPGTRLTVT.

At least ten counts were recorded for this clonotype. The V and J genes are TRBV6-2 or TRBV6-3 and TRBJ2-5; 7 bases agree with TRBD2. Germline loops: CDR1 MNHEY, CDR2 SVGEGT. V lost 5 bases, J lost 5 bases, and 11 bases stayed unmatched. The length of the CDR3 is 15 residues. The CDR3 DNA follows: TGTGCCAGCAGTGTAGGGAGGGTCCAGTTTGAGACCCAGTACTTC. Its translation: CASSVGRVQFETQYF.

The chain has TRBV6-4 and TRBJ2-7, with 8 bases lining up with TRBD1. Germline V gives CDR1 MRHNA, CDR2 SNTAGT. CDR3 length equals 14 residues. The ends lost 5 bases at V and 6 bases at J; junction bases unmatched: 9. CDR3 sequence reads: CASSYGTGTLEQYF. The CDR3 DNA follows: TGTGCCAGCAGTTACGGGACAGGTACTCTCGAGCAGTACTTC.

This clonotype was seen ten or more times. This rearrangement joins TRBV15 to TRBJ1-6, with 9 nucleotides matching TRBD1. With 4 bases clipped from V and 4 bases from J, the junction kept 11 bases outside the gene matches. The length of the CDR3 is 18 residues. CDR1 and CDR2 (germline): LNHNV, YYDKDF (reference sequence). CDR3 coding DNA: TGTGCCACCAGCATGGACAGGGGCGCCGCCTTGTATAATTCACCCCTCCACTTT. Translation: CATSMDRGAALYNSPLHF.

Concerning this clonotype itself: This may arise from a read error, as a much more abundant clone is one base away. This sequence joins TRBV28 and TRBJ2-1, with D possibly matching TRBD2 (5 bases). The J call may be wrong; the DNA end is better matched by TRBJ2-3. Germline V lookup: CDR1 MDHEN, CDR2 SYDVKM. The CDR3 spans 15 residues. The CDR3 protein is CARVSLGARTDTQYF. The CDR3 nucleotides are TGTGCCAGGGTCTCCTTGGGAGCCCGCACAGATACGCAGTATTTT.

This chain links TRBV3-1 with TRBJ2-3, with no clear D. The closer fit of TRBJ2-7 to the DNA end suggests the J call may be wrong. This CDR3 spans 14 amino acids. Germline V gene sequence: CDR1 LGHDT, CDR2 YNNKEL (reference sequence). CDR3 protein: CASSQARIPYEQYF. For the CDR3, the DNA is TGTGCCAGCAGCCAAGCCCGGATTCCCTACGAGCAGTACTTC.

The CDR3 is CASSLTQNGLEQFF. DNA of the CDR3: TGTGCCAGCAGTTTAACCCAGAATGGTCTTGAGCAGTTCTTC. The genes are TRBV27 and TRBJ2-1, with no clear D. The germline CDR1 and CDR2 sequences are MNHEY and SMNVEV (reference sequence). CDR3 length: 14 residues. V dropped 2 bases and J dropped 9 bases, with 14 bases sitting between them.

The chain uses TRBV6-1 and TRBJ2-4; no firm D call. CDR1 is MNHNS and CDR2 is SASEGT in the germline V gene. This CDR3 has 15 amino acids. V lost 2 bases and J 4 bases, leaving 12 bases between the germline ends. CDR3 residues: CASSENIGQKNIQYF. The CDR3 DNA sequence: TGTGCCAGCAGTGAAAACATCGGCCAGAAAAACATTCAGTACTTC.

The CDR3 reads CASSEVAGVSDTQYF. The DNA of the CDR3 is TGTGCCAGCAGTGAAGTAGCGGGAGTTTCAGATACGCAGTATTTT. The chain employs TRBV6-1 and TRBJ2-3, with 9 nucleotides matching TRBD2. From germline, CDR1 is MNHNS and CDR2 SASEGT. The CDR3 sequence is 15 residues long. Unmatched junction bases numbered 3, after V lost 1 base and J lost 4 bases.